This T cell receptor (beta chain) was retrieved from a study of blood T cell repertoires in COVID-19. Study-level information: Acute-phase and convalescent COVID-19 samples originated in the United States, Italy and Spain.

Germline CDR1 reads SGHAT; CDR2 reads FQNNGV. Trimming shortened V by 2 bases and J by 5 bases, and 12 bases separated the two germline ends. This CDR3 has 14 residues. Participants' own reports of clinical history determined their cohort assignment. As handled by the study authors: Quantification of nucleated cells was approximated via reference gene primer amplification. Sequencing used immunoSEQ multiplex PCR; TCRdb keeps in-frame clones, though not all of them. V and J calls and clone size are copied from that table; D and trimming were computed from the DNA. This sample has 200,000 to 300,000 clones, with roughly 86% found just once.

Sequences were obtained from PBMCs or T cells enriched from blood (not recorded which). The chain carries TRBV11-2 and TRBJ1-1; tentative D call: TRBD1 (6 bases). This TCR came from a woman aged 18-35 years who had recovered from COVID-19. The CDR3 region has the DNA TGTGCCAGCAGCTTATTTCAGGGACAAACTGAAGCTTTCTTT. Its translation: CASSLFQGQTEAFF.